The sequence of this T cell receptor beta chain was determined in a study of OX40 agonist ivuxolimab in advanced cancers. Findings and caveats of the study: The study found that CD8+ T cells averaged more expanded clones than CD4+.

V was pared by 7 bases and J by 0 bases, with 12 bases between. Germline V gene lookup returns CDR1 SNHLY and CDR2 FYNNEI. The CDR3 extends over 15 amino acids. The table came from immunoSEQ multiplex PCR; TCRdb's copy has only in-frame clones and leaves some out. The sample yields more than 80,000 clones, around 86% seen once. Comment on this clone: The antigen is undetermined.

The sequence was obtained from an adult with an advanced solid tumor such as melanoma, head and neck, liver or kidney cancer. The sequenced sample was CD4+ or CD8+ T cells sorted from blood, obtained in a trial of the OX40 agonist ivuxolimab. V is TRBV2 and J is TRBJ1-4; D gene ambiguous. The CDR3, as DNA: TGTGCCAGCACTCCTAACACTGCAACTAATGAAAAACTGTTTTTT. Amino acids: CASTPNTATNEKLFF.